This T cell receptor beta chain was sequenced for a study of beta chain features in type 1 diabetes (dated by TCRdb to 2017 to 2018). Study-wide context: No differences in mean age, gender distribution, total cell number or subset yield were found between patients and healthy donors. The study compared TCRB repertoires of sorted circulating CD4+ T cell subsets between recently diagnosed type 1 diabetes patients and matched healthy donors. Across all samples, fewer than 110,000,000 sorted cells were examined, and cell number per subset correlated strongly with RNA yield. Regulatory and stem cell-like memory subsets were obtained from only 8 patients and roughly 8 healthy donors, while naive and central memory subsets were obtained from all 28 donors. Beyond this particular receptor, the publication reports: HLA sub-analyses involved small numbers of individuals, so any influence of HLA type on TCRB rearrangement remained unresolved. Because cDNA was sequenced instead of genomic DNA, highly expressing activated cells could be over-represented, though the groups showed no difference in activation or CD3 levels. PCR might favor shorter templates, but patient and control samples were amplified and corrected together, so any skew would affect both groups equally. In all four CD4+ subsets, TCRB CDR3 length was moderately but significantly shorter in type 1 diabetes patients. At VDJ recombination sites, type 1 diabetes patients had fewer insertions and more deleted nucleotides, which implies abnormalities in thymic rearrangement. Naive, central memory and regulatory TCRB repertoires appeared to be more alike among patients than among healthy donors.

About this clone itself: Its antigen remains undetermined. Base qualities were left out, and no much larger clone turns up one base away.

The germline V gene gives CDR1 as SGHRS and CDR2 as YFSETQ. There are 15 amino acids in the CDR3, from cysteine to phenylalanine inclusive. Only the CDR3 DNA is retained, 45 bases long and in frame from the first base. V loses 0 bases, J loses 2 bases, and the germline ends lie 11 bases apart. All of the isolated RNA was reverse transcribed with the High Capacity cDNA Reverse Transcription Kit, so expressed TCRB transcripts were sequenced. Naive, central memory and regulatory T cell samples underwent deep immunoSEQ sequencing, averaging about 3.57 million total reads per sample. After sorted cells were lysed in RLT buffer, RNA was extracted with DNase-treated RNeasy Micro or Mini kits, with the choice depending on cell number. Each cell subset was processed separately to prevent cross-contamination, with patient and healthy donor samples processed together. Using the immunoSEQ multiplex PCR, TCRB sequences were amplified from cDNA into 87-bp fragments spanning the CDR3 region. Amplicons were sequenced on the Illumina HiSeq platform. Regarding the original processing steps: PCR bias was corrected computationally using synthetic template baselines, and reads within Hamming distance 2 were collapsed, with unmergeable singletons discarded. Reads were aligned to IMGT to assign V, D and J genes, CDR3 length, and insertions or deletions at six rearrangement sites. Within each subset, clonotype counts were normalized to sorted cell number, after which true diversity and Gini coefficients were computed with the tcR R package. The overlap coefficient, calculated on TCRB nucleotide sequences, was used to quantify repertoire sharing. Out-of-frame TCRB sequences from naive cells were analyzed to stand in for the pre-selection repertoire. TCRdb re-hosts the immuneACCESS table, in-frame sequences only. Its copies lack some clones; in the studies checked, an unresolved V gene accounts for under half of them, and the cause for the rest is not known. V, J and clone size reflect that table, while D and trimming were determined from the DNA. In this sample the table shows hundreds of thousands of clones, over 11% of which occur a single time. 0.03% to 0.04% of the sample rests with the top ten.

Each donor gave one peripheral blood draw, approximately 0.11 L on average, collected into heparinised tubes. Naive, central memory, regulatory and stem cell-like memory CD4+ T cells were sorted on a BD FACSAria II using a panel including CD45RO, CCR7, CD25, CD127, CD95 and CD27. All sorted populations exceeded 98% purity. PBMCs were isolated immediately by Lymphoprep density gradient centrifugation and stained directly without culture. Samples were stained and sorted in pairs, with one healthy donor and one patient per experiment, so that batch effects were minimized. The TCR was taken from a man aged 18 to 29 with type 1 diabetes. Recombination joined TRBV5-1 with TRBJ1-1, with TRBD1 as a weak D call on 5 bases. Input material: naive CD4+ T cells from blood. In the paper's terms, the cell subset or site label means: true naive CD4+ T cells. The DNA sequence follows: TGCGCCAGCAGCTTGGGGGCAGGGACTAACACTGAAGCTTTCTTT. Its product reads: CASSLGAGTNTEAFF.